These T cell receptor beta chains were read from a single sample in a study of CD8+CD57+ T cells in acquired aplastic anemia. TCRdb redid the calling of the reads with MiXCR, one entry per CDR3 protein. The sample lists 74,000 or so distinct CDR3 sequences, roughly 50% occurring once. The sample taken for sequencing was sorted CD4+, CD8+, or CD8+CD57+ T cells (not recorded which) from PBMCs. All receptors derive from a human donor in good health, serving as a control. The CDR3 runs from the conserved cysteine through the conserved F or W. D genes are given only for firm matches. Clone size is shown for a subset of rows, as once, few, many or a class of expanded clone.

>-|TRBJ1-3|many|TRBV9
TGTGCCAGCAGCGTTACAGGCAAAGCGAGCTCTGGAAACACCATATATTTT
CASSVTGKASSGNTIYF
>-|TRBJ1-1|-|TRBV29-1
TGCAGCGCCGCACTTACAGGGAGGGGAACTGAAGCTTTCTTT
CSAALTGRGTEAFF
>-|TRBJ2-5|many|TRBV6-1
TGTGCCAGCAGTGTACAGGGAAGAGAGACCCAGTACTTC
CASSVQGRETQYF
>TRBD1|TRBJ1-1|many|TRBV6-1
TGTGCCAGCATCGGGACAGGGGGATACACTGAAGCTTTCTTT
CASIGTGGYTEAFF
>TRBD1|TRBJ2-7|-|TRBV5-4
TGTGCCAGCAGCTTGGGACAGGGGGACCACGAGCAGTACTTC
CASSLGQGDHEQYF
>TRBD1|TRBJ1-5|few|TRBV15
TGTGCCACCAGCAGAGATAAGGGACAGAATCAGCCCCAGCATTTT
CATSRDKGQNQPQHF
>-|TRBJ1-2|-|TRBV9
TGTGCCAGCAGCGTAGCTGACAATAACTATGGCTACACCTTC
CASSVADNNYGYTF
>-|TRBJ2-7|-|TRBV15
TGTGCCACCAGCAGAGACCCTGGGACATCCTACGAGCAGTACTTC
CATSRDPGTSYEQYF
>-|TRBJ2-6|many|TRBV4-2
TGTGCCAGCAGCCTCGGCCTTGACTCTGGGGCCAACGTCCTGACTTTC
CASSLGLDSGANVLTF
>TRBD2|TRBJ2-7|-|TRBV10-3
TGTGCCATCAGTGGCCCGGGACTAGCGGGAATTACCTACGAGCAGTACTTC
CAISGPGLAGITYEQYF
>-|TRBJ2-2|-|TRBV19
TGTGCCAGTAGTATGGGGGTCGGCCTCAACGCCGGGGAGCTGTTTTTT
CASSMGVGLNAGELFF
>-|TRBJ2-2|medium-sized|TRBV10-1
TGCGCCAGCAGTGAGGGGGAGGCCGGGGAGCTGTTTTTT
CASSEGEAGELFF
>TRBD1|TRBJ1-5|-|TRBV20-1
TGCAGTGCTCAAAAGGACAGGGTTAGCAATCAGCCCCAGCATTTT
CSAQKDRVSNQPQHF
>-|TRBJ2-7|-|TRBV25-1
TGTGCCAGCAGTAGCGTTTCCGAGCAGTACTTC
CASSSVSEQYF
>-|TRBJ1-2|-|TRBV2
TGTGCCAGCAGTGAAGGAAGGGGTTACACCTACACCTTC
CASSEGRGYTYTF
>-|TRBJ2-1|medium-sized|TRBV5-1
TGCGCCAGCAGCTTGGCCAGGGGACATTACAATGAGCAGTTCTTC
CASSLARGHYNEQFF
>-|TRBJ1-1|many|TRBV5-1
TGCGCCAGCAGCCCACATGGGAGGGACACTGAAGCTTTCTTT
CASSPHGRDTEAFF
>-|TRBJ1-2|-|TRBV5-4
TGTGCCAGCAGCTTCGGCAGGGACGTCGGCTACACCTTC
CASSFGRDVGYTF
>-|TRBJ1-1|-|TRBV19
TGTGCCAGTAGTGGGACCTCAGGGTTCTCTGAAGCTTTCTTT
CASSGTSGFSEAFF
>TRBD2|TRBJ2-2|many|TRBV4-1
TGCGCCAGCAGCCTAGCGGGGGCGTGGACCGGGGAGCTGTTTTTT
CASSLAGAWTGELFF
>-|TRBJ1-2|once|TRBV7-8
TGTGCCAGCAGCCGACGGAACTATGGCTACACCTTC
CASSRRNYGYTF
>TRBD1|TRBJ2-5|medium-sized|TRBV2
TGTGCCAGCAGCGGTCAGGGGGCCACGGAGACCCAGTACTTC
CASSGQGATETQYF
>TRBD1|TRBJ1-2|many|TRBV7-2
TGTGCCAGCAGCTTCGGGACAGACTATGGCTACACCTTC
CASSFGTDYGYTF
>-|TRBJ1-1|-|TRBV19
TGTGCCAGTAGTATAGTTCAATTTGACACTGAAGCTTTCTTT
CASSIVQFDTEAFF
>TRBD1|TRBJ1-2|medium-sized|TRBV19
TGTGCCAGTAGTACATGGACAGGGACTGGCTACACCTTC
CASSTWTGTGYTF
>TRBD1|TRBJ2-2|-|TRBV10-3
TGTGCCATCAGCGGAAACCTACTCAGGACAGGGACGAACACCGGGGAGCTGTTTTTT
CAISGNLLRTGTNTGELFF
>-|TRBJ1-2|medium-sized|TRBV7-9
TGTGCCAGCAGCTTAGCCCCTAACTATGGCTACACCTTC
CASSLAPNYGYTF
>-|TRBJ2-2|few|TRBV27
TGTGCCAGCAGTTTAGGTTTAGGAACCGGGGAGCTGTTTTTT
CASSLGLGTGELFF
>-|TRBJ1-1|few|TRBV13
TGTGCCAGCGTCAGACCAGGGCACACTGAAGCTTTCTTT
CASVRPGHTEAFF